Following are 3 T cell receptor beta chains from one sample sequenced in a study of post-analysis software for immune sequencing data. Which antigens these TCRs recognize remains unknown. General observations from the study: There were about 5 TRBV segments more frequent in patients than controls, and TRBV5-6, TRBV5-1 and TRBV20-1 were among them.

Libraries were made from TCR beta cDNA, and they carried unique molecular identifiers. TCRdb passed the PCR reads through MiXCR, listing each CDR3 protein once. The sample has hundreds of thousands of distinct CDR3 sequences; roughly three fifths are singletons. What was sequenced was blood. These receptors all stem from a girl aged 2-10 years with multiple sclerosis.

Many counts were recorded for this clonotype. The chain employs TRBV20-1 and TRBJ1-6; the D is unclear. Germline CDR1 is DFQATT and CDR2 is SNEGSKA (reference sequence). The CDR3 consists of 14 residues. With 6 bases removed from V and 5 bases from J, the gap between germline ends came to 14 bases. The CDR3 loop is CSARAQDHNSPLHF. The CDR3 bases are TGCAGTGCCCGTGCGCAGGACCATAATTCACCCCTCCACTTT.

In this sample, this clonotype turned up once. The chain is built from TRBV6-5 and TRBJ2-7, with 14 bases matching TRBD2. The DNA end favors TRBJ2-5, so the J call may be wrong. CDR1 is MNHEY, CDR2 SVGAGI, per germline. The CDR3 contains 16 residues. For the CDR3, the DNA is TGTGCCAGCAGTTCGCCGGGACTAGCGGGAGTGGAGACCCAGTACTTC. Amino acids: CASSSPGLAGVETQYF.

The chain has TRBV20-1 and TRBJ2-4; D remains unclear. Judging by the DNA end, TRBJ2-7 fits better; the J call may be wrong. The CDR3 totals 12 residues. The germline V gene encodes CDR1 DFQATT and CDR2 SNEGSKA (reference sequence). The CDR3 DNA reads TGCAGTGCTAGTCAGGAGATCTACGAGCAGTACTTC. It encodes CSASQEIYEQYF.